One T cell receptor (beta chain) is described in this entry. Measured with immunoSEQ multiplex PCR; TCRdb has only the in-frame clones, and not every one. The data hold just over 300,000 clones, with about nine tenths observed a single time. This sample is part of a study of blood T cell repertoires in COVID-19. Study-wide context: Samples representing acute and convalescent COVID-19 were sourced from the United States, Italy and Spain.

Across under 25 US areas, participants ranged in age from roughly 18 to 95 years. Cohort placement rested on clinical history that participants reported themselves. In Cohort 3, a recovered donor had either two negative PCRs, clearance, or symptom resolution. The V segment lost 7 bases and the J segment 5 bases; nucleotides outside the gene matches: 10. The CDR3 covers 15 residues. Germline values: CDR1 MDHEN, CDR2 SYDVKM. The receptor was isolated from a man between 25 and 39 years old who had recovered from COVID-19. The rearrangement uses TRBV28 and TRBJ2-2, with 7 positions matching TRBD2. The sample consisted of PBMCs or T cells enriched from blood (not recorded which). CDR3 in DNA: TGTGCCAGCACCCTGGGGGGGGGTGTAACCGGGGAGCTGTTTTTT. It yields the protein CASTLGGGVTGELFF.